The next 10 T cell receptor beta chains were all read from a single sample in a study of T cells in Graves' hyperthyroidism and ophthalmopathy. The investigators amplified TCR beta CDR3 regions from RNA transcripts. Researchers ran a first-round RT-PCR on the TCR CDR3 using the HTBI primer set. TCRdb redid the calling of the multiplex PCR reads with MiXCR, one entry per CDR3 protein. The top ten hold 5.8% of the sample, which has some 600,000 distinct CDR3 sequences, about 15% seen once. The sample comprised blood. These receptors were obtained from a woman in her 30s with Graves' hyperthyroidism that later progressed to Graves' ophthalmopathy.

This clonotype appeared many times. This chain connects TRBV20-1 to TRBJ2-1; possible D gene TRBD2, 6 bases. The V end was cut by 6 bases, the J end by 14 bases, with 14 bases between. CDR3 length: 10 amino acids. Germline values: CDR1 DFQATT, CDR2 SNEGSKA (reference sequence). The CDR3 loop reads CSAGRDGEFF. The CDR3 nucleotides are TGCAGTGCGGGGCGGGATGGGGAGTTCTTC.

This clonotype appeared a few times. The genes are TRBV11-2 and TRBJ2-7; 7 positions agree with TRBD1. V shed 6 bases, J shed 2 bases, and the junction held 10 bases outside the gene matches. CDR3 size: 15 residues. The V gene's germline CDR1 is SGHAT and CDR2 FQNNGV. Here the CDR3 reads CASRFRDSATYEQYF. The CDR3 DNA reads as TGTGCCAGCAGATTCCGGGACAGTGCGACCTACGAGCAGTACTTC.

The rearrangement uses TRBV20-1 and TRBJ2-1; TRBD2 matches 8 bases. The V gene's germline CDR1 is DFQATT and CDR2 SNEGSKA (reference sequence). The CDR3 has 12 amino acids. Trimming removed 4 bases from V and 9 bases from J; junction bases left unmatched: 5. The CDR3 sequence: CSANVAGGEQFF. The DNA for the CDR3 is TGCAGTGCTAATGTTGCGGGAGGTGAGCAGTTCTTC.

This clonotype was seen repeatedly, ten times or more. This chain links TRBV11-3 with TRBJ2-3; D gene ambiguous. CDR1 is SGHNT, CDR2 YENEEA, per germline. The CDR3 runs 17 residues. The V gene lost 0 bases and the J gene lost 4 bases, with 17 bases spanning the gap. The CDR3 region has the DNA TGTGCCAGCAGCTTAGAGGTAGGGCCGTCCGGTCCAGATACGCAGTATTTT. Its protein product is CASSLEVGPSGPDTQYF.

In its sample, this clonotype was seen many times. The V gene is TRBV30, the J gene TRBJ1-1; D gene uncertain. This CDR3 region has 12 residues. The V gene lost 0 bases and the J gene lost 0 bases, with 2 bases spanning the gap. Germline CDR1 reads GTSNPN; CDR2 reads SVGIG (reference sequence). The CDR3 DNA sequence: TGTGCCTGGAGTGTCCTGAACACTGAAGCTTTCTTT. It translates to CAWSVLNTEAFF.

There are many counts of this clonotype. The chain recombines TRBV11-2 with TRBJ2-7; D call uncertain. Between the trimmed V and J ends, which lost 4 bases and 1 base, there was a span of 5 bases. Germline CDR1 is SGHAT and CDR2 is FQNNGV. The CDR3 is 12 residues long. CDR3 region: CASSSNSYEQYF. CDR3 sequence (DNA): TGTGCCAGCAGCTCAAATTCCTACGAGCAGTACTTC.

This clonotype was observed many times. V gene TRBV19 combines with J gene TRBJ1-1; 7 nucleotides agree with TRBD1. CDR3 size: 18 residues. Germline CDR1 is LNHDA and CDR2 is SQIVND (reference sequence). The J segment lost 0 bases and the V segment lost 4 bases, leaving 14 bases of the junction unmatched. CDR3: CASSTDPDRFTMNTEAFF. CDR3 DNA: TGTGCCAGTAGTACCGACCCGGACAGGTTCACGATGAACACTGAAGCTTTCTTT.

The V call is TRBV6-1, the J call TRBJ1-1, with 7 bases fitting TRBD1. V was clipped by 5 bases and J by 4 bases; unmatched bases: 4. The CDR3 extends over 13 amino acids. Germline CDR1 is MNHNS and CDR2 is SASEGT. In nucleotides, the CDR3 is TGTGCCAGCAGTACCGGGACAGTCACTGAAGCTTTCTTT. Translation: CASSTGTVTEAFF.

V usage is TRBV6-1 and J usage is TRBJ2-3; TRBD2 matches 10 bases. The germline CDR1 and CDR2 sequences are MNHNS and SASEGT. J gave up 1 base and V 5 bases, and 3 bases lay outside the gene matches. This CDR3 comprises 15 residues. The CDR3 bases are TGTGCCAGCAGTCGGAGCGGGGGGGGCACAGATACGCAGTATTTT. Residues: CASSRSGGGTDTQYF.

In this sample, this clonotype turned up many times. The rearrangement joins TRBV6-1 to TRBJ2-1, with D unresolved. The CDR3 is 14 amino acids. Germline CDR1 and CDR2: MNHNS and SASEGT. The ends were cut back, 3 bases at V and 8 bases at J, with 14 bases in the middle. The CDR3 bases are TGTGCCAGCAGTGAGAATGTTCCTCCTTATGAGCAGTTCTTC. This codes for CASSENVPPYEQFF.